A selection of T cell receptor beta chains follows, all from one sample in a study of identical twins. Each CDR3 protein is one row after TCRdb ran MiXCR on the 5' RACE reads. The repertoire consists of about 1.7 million distinct CDR3 sequences, with under 35% occurring once and the leading ten covering 0.25% to 0.3%. Sample: cord blood. These receptors originate from a newborn girl in good health. Each CDR3 is given with its conserved first and last residue. The D gene is left open where the match is weak. Not every row has a clone size; where given, it reads once, few, many or a size class.

CASSLDRGPNQPQHF TGTGCCAGCAGTTTAGACAGGGGCCCCAATCAGCCCCAGCATTTT TRBJ1-5 TRBV12-3/TRBV12-4 TRBD1 many
CASSARGFTYEQYF TGTGCCAGCTCCGCAAGGGGCTTTACCTACGAGCAGTACTTC TRBJ2-7 TRBV18 . .
CASSATGGGYSPLHF TGTGCCAGCAGCGCGACAGGAGGAGGTTATTCACCCCTCCACTTT TRBJ1-6 TRBV9 . .
CSERAGDYNEQFF TGCAGTGAGAGGGCGGGAGACTACAATGAGCAGTTCTTC TRBJ2-1 TRBV20-1 TRBD2 .
CSARDRAGLNYGYTF TGCAGTGCTAGAGATCGGGCAGGACTTAACTATGGCTACACCTTC TRBJ1-2 TRBV20-1 . few
CASSSHASGESAFF TGTGCCAGCAGTTCTCACGCCAGCGGGGAATCGGCTTTCTTT TRBJ1-1 TRBV11-1 . .
CASSLTGWYNEQFF TGTGCCAGCAGCTTGACAGGATGGTACAATGAGCAGTTCTTC TRBJ2-1 TRBV11-2 . few
CASSQGQRGPYGYTF TGTGCCAGCAGCCAAGGTCAGAGGGGACCTTATGGCTACACCTTC TRBJ1-2 TRBV3-1 . .
CASSFQAGISYEQFF TGTGCCAGCAGCTTTCAAGCGGGGATCTCCTACGAGCAGTTCTTC TRBJ2-1 TRBV7-2 TRBD2 .
CASSIGPRGVGYTF TGTGCCAGTAGTATCGGCCCACGGGGGGTCGGCTACACCTTC TRBJ1-2 TRBV19 . once